The 18 T cell receptor beta chains below come from one sample, sequenced in a study of shared clonotypes between healthy human individuals. Sequencing used immunoSEQ multiplex PCR; TCRdb keeps in-frame clones, though not all of them. Of under 750,000 clones in the sample, approximately 72% were seen once. The sequencing input was memory CD4+ T cells sorted from blood. The subset: CD45RA-negative fraction. Receptors were obtained from a woman aged 25-40 years in good health.

V usage is TRBV5-1 and J usage is TRBJ2-3, with TRBD2 as a possible D gene (5 bases). The CDR3 has 15 residues. The ends were cut back, 0 bases at V and 1 base at J, with 9 bases in the middle. CDR1 and CDR2 (germline): SGHRS, YFSETQ. CDR3 nucleotides: TGCGCCAGCAGCTTGGAACTAGTCGGCACAGATACGCAGTATTTT. It encodes CASSLELVGTDTQYF.

This chain joins TRBV7-9 and TRBJ2-3; D unresolved. The CDR3 extends over 14 amino acids. The germline V and J ends were trimmed by 1 base and 6 bases, with 11 bases remaining between them. The germline V gene has CDR1 SEHNR and CDR2 FQNEAQ (reference sequence). CDR3 sequence reads: CASSLVVDGDTQYF. The CDR3 region has the DNA TGTGCCAGCAGCTTAGTCGTGGATGGGGATACGCAGTATTTT.

The chain joins TRBV6-6 to TRBJ1-1; D not certain. V lost 4 bases to trimming and J lost 1 base, with 10 bases between them. CDR1 and CDR2 from the germline V gene are MNHNY and SVGAGI (reference sequence). The CDR3 spans 14 residues. CDR3 sequence: CASSLEGGNTEAFF. CDR3 nucleotide sequence: TGTGCCAGCAGTTTGGAAGGTGGGAACACTGAAGCTTTCTTT.

The chain combines TRBV14 with TRBJ1-6; tentative D call: TRBD1 (5 bases). This CDR3 is 13 amino acids long. The V gene's germline CDR1 is SGHDN and CDR2 FVKESK. The V end was cut by 7 bases, the J end by 9 bases, with 13 bases between. CDR3 in amino acids: CASKDRGGSPLHF. CDR3 nucleotide sequence: TGTGCCAGCAAGGATCGGGGGGGTTCACCCCTCCACTTT.

The genes are TRBV7-5 and TRBJ2-3; TRBD1 is the table's D call and was not checked against the DNA. TRBV7-5 counts as a pseudogene. The CDR3 contains 17 residues. The CDR3 region is CVRRSFPDRLCTDTQYF. The CDR3 DNA is TGTGTCAGAAGAAGCTTTCCCGACAGGCTTTGCACAGATACGCAGTATTTT.

V is TRBV29-1 and J is TRBJ2-3, with TRBD1 identical over 7 bases. CDR1 is SQVTM, CDR2 ANQGSEA, per germline. Unmatched junction bases numbered 7, after V lost 3 bases and J lost 4 bases. This CDR3 comprises 14 residues. The CDR3 sequence: CSVDAGGKADTQYF. CDR3 nucleotides: TGCAGCGTTGATGCAGGGGGAAAGGCAGATACGCAGTATTTT.

The gene calls are TRBV19 and TRBJ2-7, with D maybe TRBD1 (5 bases). Germline assignment: CDR1 LNHDA and CDR2 SQIVND (reference sequence). CDR3 size: 13 residues. V lost 6 bases and J 2 bases, leaving 11 bases between the germline ends. The CDR3 sequence: CASSRADTYEQYF. The CDR3 DNA reads as TGTGCCAGTAGCCGTGCGGACACCTACGAGCAGTACTTC. The whole variable domain, remainder taken from reference TRBV19 and TRBJ2-7, is DGGITQSPKYLFRKEGQNVTLSCEQNLNHDAMYWYRQDPGQGLRLIYYSQIVNDFQKGDIAEGYSVSREKKESFPLTVTSAQKNPTAFYLCASSRADTYEQYFGPGTRLTVT.

The rearrangement uses TRBV15 and TRBJ1-4, with no clear D. Germline values: CDR1 LNHNV, CDR2 YYDKDF (reference sequence). V lost 1 base, J lost 8 bases, and 14 bases lay in between. This CDR3 region has 15 residues. The CDR3: CATSRGPPPGEKLFF. CDR3 sequence (DNA): TGTGCCACCAGCAGAGGACCTCCCCCGGGGGAAAAACTGTTTTTT.

The J gene is TRBJ1-5, the V gene TRBV7-2; weak D call: TRBD1 (5 bases). Looked up from germline, CDR1 is SGHTA and CDR2 is FQGNSA. The CDR3 covers 14 residues. V shed 8 bases and J shed 4 bases, with 15 bases lying between them. The CDR3, as DNA: TGTGCCAGCGCCTTTGGAGGGGCGAATCAGCCCCAGCATTTT. This sequence encodes CASAFGGANQPQHF.

The chain links TRBV2 to TRBJ2-7, with TRBD2 matching over 11 bases. With 7 bases clipped from V and 2 bases from J, the junction kept 4 bases outside the gene matches. The V gene's germline CDR1 is SNHLY and CDR2 FYNNEI. The CDR3 extends over 14 amino acids. The CDR3 sequence is CASIGSGRAYEQYF. CDR3 sequence (DNA): TGTGCCAGCATAGGTAGCGGGAGGGCCTACGAGCAGTACTTC.

This clone was recorded at least ten times. The rearrangement joins TRBV28 to TRBJ2-3; D ambiguous. The germline V gene has CDR1 MDHEN and CDR2 SYDVKM. The length of the CDR3 is 14 residues. Trimming cost V 2 bases and J 6 bases, with 12 bases left between them. DNA for the CDR3: TGTGCCAGCAGTTTAGGTCCCCGTGGGGATACGCAGTATTTT. This encodes CASSLGPRGDTQYF.

DNA for the CDR3: TGTGCCAGTAAAAGGGACAGCTCCTACAATGAGCAGTTCTTC. Its protein is CASKRDSSYNEQFF. This chain links TRBV19 with TRBJ2-1; 7 bases are a match to TRBD1. This CDR3 contains 14 residues. Trimming removed 7 bases from V and 0 bases from J; junction bases left unmatched: 3. CDR1 is LNHDA and CDR2 is SQIVND in the germline V gene (reference sequence).

The chain recombines TRBV10-3 with TRBJ2-7; TRBD1 might be the D (6 bases). The germline V and J ends were trimmed by 11 bases and 3 bases, with 14 bases remaining between them. The CDR3 length is 12 residues. Germline lookup yields CDR1 ENHRY and CDR2 SYGVKD. The chain's CDR3 is CASQGGGYEQYF. Here the CDR3 DNA reads TGTGCCTCACAGGGTGGAGGCTACGAGCAGTACTTC.

This clone was picked up a small number of times. The J gene is TRBJ2-5, the V gene TRBV11-2; possibly TRBD1 for D (6 bases). V was cut by 5 bases and J by 5 bases, with 12 bases left in between. Per the germline V gene, CDR1 is SGHAT and CDR2 is FQNNGV. There are 13 residues in the CDR3. The CDR3 sequence: CASSRGGPETQYF. The DNA of the CDR3 is TGTGCCAGCAGCCGAGGGGGTCCCGAGACCCAGTACTTC.

The V and J genes are TRBV5-6 and TRBJ2-3; a possible D gene is TRBD2 (6 bases). Trimming removed 5 bases at V and 2 bases at J, with 15 bases between. CDR1 is SGHDT, CDR2 YYEEEE, per germline. The CDR3 is 15 amino acids. The CDR3 loop is CASRRRWRDTDTQYF. The CDR3 bases are TGTGCCAGCAGGCGACGCTGGAGGGACACAGATACGCAGTATTTT.

V and J are TRBV28 and TRBJ1-1, with D possibly being TRBD1 (5 bases). This CDR3 is 13 amino acids long. Germline CDR1 is MDHEN and CDR2 is SYDVKM. Deletions cut 7 bases from V and 1 base from J, with 10 bases between. The CDR3 region is CASTGFRNTEAFF. CDR3 sequence (DNA): TGTGCCAGCACAGGGTTTCGGAACACTGAAGCTTTCTTT. Full variable domain (remainder filled in from reference TRBV28 and TRBJ1-1): DVKVTQSSRYLVKRTGEKVFLECVQDMDHENMFWYRQDPGLGLRLIYFSYDVKMKEKGDIPEGYSVSREKKERFSLILESASTNQTSMYLCASTGFRNTEAFFGQGTRLTVV.

The chain uses TRBV9 and TRBJ2-3; D gene unclear. The germline V and J ends were trimmed by 3 bases and 3 bases, with 14 bases remaining between them. Germline V gives CDR1 SGDLS, CDR2 YYNGEE. The CDR3 runs 15 residues. As DNA, the CDR3 is TGTGCCAGCAGCGGAATCGGCTCGGGTACAGATACGCAGTATTTT. Protein product: CASSGIGSGTDTQYF.

The chain is built from TRBV25-1 and TRBJ2-2, with 11 bases matching TRBD2. The CDR3 is 14 residues long. V gave up 10 bases and J gave up 7 bases; unmatched junction bases: 8. The germline gives CDR1 MGHDK, CDR2 SYGVNS. For the CDR3, the DNA is TGTGCCACCAGACTAGCGGGAAAGGGCGGGGAGCTGTTTTTT. It specifies CATRLAGKGGELFF. The full variable domain, completed using reference TRBV25-1 and TRBJ2-2, is EADIYQTPRYLVIGTGKKITLECSQTMGHDKMYWYQQDPGMELHLIHYSYGVNSTEKGDLSSESTVSRIRTEHFPLTLESARPSHTSQYLCATRLAGKGGELFFGEGSRLTVL.